A single sample is the source of the 29 T cell receptor beta chains below, sequenced in a study of blood T cells in healthy people across ages. The use of a sample-barcoded 5' primer and a J-beta primer mix characterized a second PCR of roughly 7 to 11 cycles. TCRdb ran MiXCR on the 5' RACE reads and lists one entry per CDR3 protein. The sample includes 1.5 million to 2 million distinct CDR3 sequences, over 25% seen only once; the top ten take over 7%. The sample consisted of blood. Every receptor here comes from a woman aged 25-40 years in good health.

Regarding this clonotype: Being one base from a much bigger clone, this may be a read error. The CDR3 DNA reads TGTGCCAGCAGCCCAGATGGGACAGGCTATGGCTACACCTTC. This codes for CASSPDGTGYGYTF. This sequence joins TRBV14 and TRBJ1-2, with 8 bases identical to TRBD1. CDR3 length equals 14 residues. Trimming removed 4 bases from V and 4 bases from J; junction bases left unmatched: 5. Germline V gene sequence: CDR1 SGHDN, CDR2 FVKESK.

Ten or more counts support this clonotype. V gene TRBV5-1 combines with J gene TRBJ2-1; TRBD1 might be the D (6 bases). The germline CDR1 and CDR2 sequences are SGHRS and YFSETQ. The V end was cut by 4 bases, the J end by 5 bases, with 7 bases between. This CDR3 region has 12 residues. The CDR3 DNA reads TGCGCCAGCAGCAACAGGGACAATGAGCAGTTCTTC. Encoded protein: CASSNRDNEQFF. Supplemented by reference TRBV5-1 and TRBJ2-1, the full variable domain reads KAGVTQTPRYLIKTRGQQVTLSCSPISGHRSVSWYQQTPGQGLQFLFEYFSETQRNKGNFPGRFSGRQFSNSRSEMNVSTLELGDSALYLCASSNRDNEQFFGPGTRLTVL.

This clonotype was seen only a few times. The chain is built from TRBV20-1 and TRBJ2-5, with D possibly matching TRBD1 (7 bases). Trimming removed 6 bases from V and 5 bases from J, with 19 bases in between. The CDR3 is 14 residues long. Per germline, CDR1 DFQATT and CDR2 SNEGSKA (reference sequence). For the CDR3, the DNA is TGCAGTGCCGAGTCAGGGGGGATTCGGGAGACCCAGTACTTC. Translated, it gives CSAESGGIRETQYF.

The chain employs TRBV28 and TRBJ2-1; D possibly uses TRBD1 or TRBD2 (5 bases each). The CDR3 is 15 amino acids. V was clipped by 4 bases and J by 10 bases, with 20 bases between them. CDR1 MDHEN and CDR2 SYDVKM come from the germline V gene. The CDR3: CASSSRDGLSVEQFF. CDR3 nucleotides: TGTGCCAGCAGTTCCCGGGACGGCCTGTCGGTAGAGCAGTTCTTC. Full variable domain (remainder filled in from reference TRBV28 and TRBJ2-1): DVKVTQSSRYLVKRTGEKVFLECVQDMDHENMFWYRQDPGLGLRLIYFSYDVKMKEKGDIPEGYSVSREKKERFSLILESASTNQTSMYLCASSSRDGLSVEQFFGPGTRLTVL.

Turning to this clonotype: This clone may be a read error of a much larger clone one base away. The chain carries TRBV6-6 and TRBJ2-1, with 9 bases aligning to TRBD1. With V trimmed by 11 bases and J by 10 bases, 6 bases remained unmatched. Germline values: CDR1 MNHNY, CDR2 SVGAGI (reference sequence). The CDR3 spans 11 residues. CDR3 in amino acids: CAVQGAGEQFF. The CDR3 nucleotides are TGTGCCGTACAGGGGGCGGGCGAGCAGTTCTTC.

CDR3 loop: CASSLGGGSQTQYF. The DNA of the CDR3 is TGTGCCAGCAGTTTAGGCGGGGGATCCCAGACCCAGTACTTC. J is TRBJ2-5 and V is TRBV12-3 or TRBV12-4; 7 bases fit TRBD2. The V and J ends lost 1 base and 6 bases, in that order; junction bases with no gene match: 5. The CDR3 consists of 14 residues.

This clonotype was detected only a few times. The chain uses TRBV7-2 and TRBJ2-3; D is undetermined. CDR3 size: 15 residues. Per germline, CDR1 SGHTA and CDR2 FQGNSA. V was pared by 5 bases and J by 4 bases, with 16 bases between. This CDR3 reads CASSPARAGSDTQYF. The CDR3 bases are TGTGCCAGCAGCCCCGCCCGCGCCGGCTCAGATACGCAGTATTTT.

This clonotype was observed many times. The V gene is TRBV30, the J gene TRBJ1-4; D ambiguous. The CDR3 loop spans 14 amino acids. The V end lost 5 bases, the J end lost 0 bases, and 10 bases lay between the germline ends. CDR1 GTSNPN and CDR2 SVGIG come from the germline V gene (reference sequence). CDR3 sequence: CAWSRRATNEKLFF. As DNA, the CDR3 is TGTGCCTGGTCGCGCCGGGCAACTAATGAAAAACTGTTTTTT.

This clonotype was detected a few times. The genes are TRBV30 and TRBJ2-4; no definite D call. The J call could be wrong; TRBJ2-7 is a better fit for the DNA end. Germline V gene sequence: CDR1 GTSNPN, CDR2 SVGIG (reference sequence). The CDR3 runs 13 residues. CDR3 residues: CAWSVGRSYEQYF. In DNA form, the CDR3 reads TGTGCCTGGAGTGTGGGCAGGAGCTACGAGCAGTACTTC.

The J gene is TRBJ2-5, the V gene TRBV7-2; 7 bases are a match to TRBD2. The CDR3 has 16 residues. V shed 2 bases, J shed 2 bases, and the junction held 8 bases outside the gene matches. In germline, CDR1 is SGHTA, CDR2 FQGNSA. The CDR3 DNA reads TGTGCCAGCAGCTTACGGGCTTGGCGGGGGCAAGAGACCCAGTACTTC. Its translation: CASSLRAWRGQETQYF.

This rearrangement joins TRBV2 to TRBJ2-1, with D maybe TRBD2 (6 bases). Trimming took off 7 bases at V and 4 bases at J, with 20 bases between the two ends. The CDR3 sequence is 16 residues long. Germline V lookup: CDR1 SNHLY, CDR2 FYNNEI. CDR3 DNA sequence: TGTGCCAGCATTGGTCGGTCCGCGGGATCTTACAATGAGCAGTTCTTC. Residues: CASIGRSAGSYNEQFF.

This chain joins TRBV30 and TRBJ2-7; the D gene is possibly TRBD2 (6 bases). The J call is doubtful: the DNA matches TRBJ2-5 better. The CDR3 covers 14 residues. The germline V gene has CDR1 GTSNPN and CDR2 SVGIG (reference sequence). CDR3 sequence: CAWGFWAGPETQYF. The CDR3 DNA reads as TGTGCCTGGGGATTCTGGGCGGGGCCAGAGACCCAGTACTTC.

The V and J genes are TRBV15 and TRBJ2-4; TRBD1 agrees at 7 bases. CDR1 LNHNV and CDR2 YYDKDF come from the germline V gene (reference sequence). CDR3 size: 15 residues. V was clipped by 3 bases and J by 2 bases; unmatched bases: 4. CDR3 in DNA: TGTGCCACCAGCAGTGACAGGGTGTCCAAAAACATTCAGTACTTC. Residues: CATSSDRVSKNIQYF.

This sequence joins TRBV20-1 and TRBJ2-3; D gene unclear. The CDR3 is 16 residues long. Germline loops: CDR1 DFQATT, CDR2 SNEGSKA (reference sequence). With 0 bases removed from V and 0 bases from J, the gap between germline ends came to 13 bases. This chain's CDR3 is CSARDRTPRSTDTQYF. The CDR3, as DNA: TGCAGTGCTAGAGATAGAACACCACGAAGCACAGATACGCAGTATTTT.

This clonotype was counted many times. This chain joins TRBV3-1 and TRBJ2-7, with 7 positions matching TRBD2. V lost 0 bases, J lost 6 bases, and 8 bases stayed unmatched. The germline V gene encodes CDR1 LGHDT and CDR2 YNNKEL (reference sequence). The CDR3 contains 15 residues. DNA of the CDR3: TGTGCCAGCAGCCAAGATGGGACTAAGCATCGCGAGCAGTACTTC. It encodes CASSQDGTKHREQYF.

The chain recombines TRBV30 with TRBJ2-3; either TRBD1 or TRBD2 may supply D (5 bases each). CDR3 length: 14 residues. CDR1 GTSNPN and CDR2 SVGIG come from the germline V gene (reference sequence). V lost 8 bases, J lost 1 base, and 16 bases lay in between. In DNA, the CDR3 is TGTGCCGCCCTTTCCCTGGGGGGCACAGATACGCAGTATTTT. It codes for CAALSLGGTDTQYF.

This clonotype was seen many times. The CDR3 DNA reads as TGTGCCAGCAGCTTGGCCGTACGCACAGATACGCAGTATTTT. Its translation is CASSLAVRTDTQYF. J is TRBJ2-3 and V is TRBV5-5, with D hard to call. Trimming cost V 0 bases and J 1 base, with 6 bases left between them. The CDR3 covers 14 residues. In germline, CDR1 is SGHKS, CDR2 YYEKEE (reference sequence).

This clonotype has more than one count but fewer than ten. DNA for the CDR3: TGTGCCACCAGTGACCCCGGACAGGCAGATACGCAGTATTTT. Encoded protein: CATSDPGQADTQYF. The J gene is TRBJ2-3, the V gene TRBV24-1; 7 bases agree with TRBD1. This CDR3 contains 14 residues. With 4 bases clipped from V and 4 bases from J, the junction kept 4 bases outside the gene matches. Germline-derived CDR1 and CDR2 are KGHDR and SFDVKD.

The chain carries TRBV20-1 and TRBJ2-1, with TRBD2 identical over 14 bases. CDR3 length: 14 residues. Germline V lookup: CDR1 DFQATT, CDR2 SNEGSKA (reference sequence). The CDR3 coding sequence is TGCAGCGCTGAGGGGACTAGCGGGAGAAGTGAGCAGTTCTTC. Protein sequence: CSAEGTSGRSEQFF.

The gene calls are TRBV12-3 or TRBV12-4 and TRBJ2-2; no definite D call. This CDR3 is 12 amino acids long. With 7 bases removed from V and 2 bases from J, the gap between germline ends came to 5 bases. CDR3 DNA: TGTGCCAGCATTGGTAACACCGGGGAGCTGTTTTTT. Translating gives CASIGNTGELFF.

Remarks on this clonotype: Just one base apart from a much larger clone, this may be a read error. This chain links TRBV20-1 with TRBJ2-1, with D unresolved. Germline CDR1 reads DFQATT; CDR2 reads SNEGSKA (reference sequence). This CDR3 has 12 amino acids. The CDR3 DNA follows: TGCAGTGCGGTCCCTAGGAAGAATGGGCAGTTCTTC. Encoded protein: CSAVPRKNGQFF.

To note about this clonotype: A much larger clone differs by one base, so this may be a read error. The gene calls are TRBV7-9 and TRBJ2-4, with no clear D. Trimming removed 2 bases from V and 13 bases from J, with 18 bases in between. Germline V lookup: CDR1 SEHNR, CDR2 FQNEAQ (reference sequence). CDR3 length: 14 amino acids. The CDR3 DNA is TGTGCCAGCAGCTTATATCAAGAAGGGAATGAGCAGTACTTC. The encoded protein is CASSLYQEGNEQYF.

The rearrangement links TRBV5-1 to TRBJ2-7; 11 nucleotides match TRBD2. This CDR3 spans 16 amino acids. Germline V gene sequence: CDR1 SGHRS, CDR2 YFSETQ. The V gene end was trimmed by 4 bases and the J gene end by 1 base; junction bases not matched to a gene: 7. CDR3 DNA: TGCGCCAGCAGCCGACTAGCGGGGTCGGGGTCCTACGAGCAGTACTTC. Translation gives CASSRLAGSGSYEQYF. Based on the CDR3 plus reference TRBV5-1 and TRBJ2-7, the full variable domain is KAGVTQTPRYLIKTRGQQVTLSCSPISGHRSVSWYQQTPGQGLQFLFEYFSETQRNKGNFPGRFSGRQFSNSRSEMNVSTLELGDSALYLCASSRLAGSGSYEQYFGPGTRLTVT.

This clonotype was detected ten times or more. CDR3 in DNA: TGCGCCAGCAGCTTGGGGGGGACTAGCGGGGTAGATGAGCAGTTCTTC. Its protein is CASSLGGTSGVDEQFF. The chain combines TRBV5-1 with TRBJ2-1; TRBD2 matches at 13 bases. Germline values: CDR1 SGHRS, CDR2 YFSETQ. This CDR3 is 16 amino acids long. Unmatched junction bases numbered 5, after V lost 0 bases and J lost 8 bases.

The V and J genes are TRBV7-8 and TRBJ2-1; 10 nucleotides match TRBD2. J gave up 3 bases and V 0 bases, and 2 bases lay outside the gene matches. CDR1 SGHVS and CDR2 FQNEAQ come from the germline V gene. The CDR3 contains 16 residues. DNA of the CDR3: TGTGCCAGCAGCTTAGCGCGACTAGCGGGCTACAATGAGCAGTTCTTC. Amino acid sequence: CASSLARLAGYNEQFF.

This clonotype was observed a few times. The CDR3 DNA reads as TGCAGTGCTAGGGGATTAGAGGTCGACGAGCAGTACTTC. Its translation: CSARGLEVDEQYF. The V gene is TRBV20-1, the J gene TRBJ2-5, with D uncertain. The J call is in doubt because the DNA end fits TRBJ2-7 better. The CDR3 has 13 amino acids. CDR1 and CDR2 from the germline V gene are DFQATT and SNEGSKA (reference sequence).

This clonotype was seen many times. This chain connects TRBV3-1 to TRBJ2-5; no definite D call. V was trimmed by 1 base and J by 0 bases, leaving 9 bases between them. Germline CDR1 is LGHDT and CDR2 is YNNKEL (reference sequence). CDR3 length equals 15 residues. This CDR3 reads CASSQVSRHQETQYF. In DNA form, the CDR3 reads TGTGCCAGCAGCCAAGTAAGTCGGCACCAAGAGACCCAGTACTTC.

CDR3 nucleotide sequence: TGTGCCAGCAGCAAAAGGGGATTCGATGGCTACACCTTC. Its protein product is CASSKRGFDGYTF. J is TRBJ1-2 and V is TRBV11-2, with D possibly TRBD1 on 5 matching bases. Germline V gene sequence: CDR1 SGHAT, CDR2 FQNNGV. Trimming took off 5 bases at V and 6 bases at J, with 13 bases between the two ends. This CDR3 has 13 amino acids.

This clonotype turned up a few times. This chain joins TRBV12-3 or TRBV12-4 and TRBJ1-5; D ambiguous. The CDR3 covers 13 residues. V gave up 5 bases and J gave up 6 bases, with 11 bases separating them. The chain's CDR3 is CASSTGSVQPQHF. The CDR3 DNA reads TGTGCCAGCAGTACCGGGTCAGTTCAGCCCCAGCATTTT.